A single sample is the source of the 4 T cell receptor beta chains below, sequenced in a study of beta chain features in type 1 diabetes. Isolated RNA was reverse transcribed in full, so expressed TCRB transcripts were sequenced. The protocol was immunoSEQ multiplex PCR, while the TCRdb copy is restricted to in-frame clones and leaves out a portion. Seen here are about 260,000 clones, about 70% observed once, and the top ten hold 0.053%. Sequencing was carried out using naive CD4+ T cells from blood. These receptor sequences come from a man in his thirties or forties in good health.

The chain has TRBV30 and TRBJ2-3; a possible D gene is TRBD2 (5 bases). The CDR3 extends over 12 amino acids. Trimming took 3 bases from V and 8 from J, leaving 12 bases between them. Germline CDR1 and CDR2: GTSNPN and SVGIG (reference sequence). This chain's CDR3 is CAWREGSGTQYF. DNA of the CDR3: TGTGCCTGGAGAGAGGGTTCGGGTACGCAGTATTTT. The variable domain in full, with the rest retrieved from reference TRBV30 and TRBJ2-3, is SQTIHQWPATLVQPVGSPLSLECTVEGTSNPNLYWYRQAAGRGLQLLFYSVGIGQISSEVPQNLSASRPQDRQFILSSKKLLLSDSGFYLCAWREGSGTQYFGPGTRLTVL.

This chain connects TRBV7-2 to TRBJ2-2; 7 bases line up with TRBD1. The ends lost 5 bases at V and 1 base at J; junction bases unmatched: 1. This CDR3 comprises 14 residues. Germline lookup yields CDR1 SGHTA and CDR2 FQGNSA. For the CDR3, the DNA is TGTGCCAGCAGCCGGACAGGGAACACCGGGGAGCTGTTTTTT. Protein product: CASSRTGNTGELFF.

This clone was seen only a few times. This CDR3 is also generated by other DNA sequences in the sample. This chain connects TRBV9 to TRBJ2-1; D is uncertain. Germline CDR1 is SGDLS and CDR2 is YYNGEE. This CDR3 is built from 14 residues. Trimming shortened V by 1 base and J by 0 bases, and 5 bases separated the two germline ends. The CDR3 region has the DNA TGTGCCAGCAGCGTAAGTAGCTCCTACAATGAGCAGTTCTTC. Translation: CASSVSSSYNEQFF.

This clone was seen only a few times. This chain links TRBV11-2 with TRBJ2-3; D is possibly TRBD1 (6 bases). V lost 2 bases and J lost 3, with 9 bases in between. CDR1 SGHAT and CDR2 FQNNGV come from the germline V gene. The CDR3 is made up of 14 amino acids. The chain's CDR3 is CASSLTGRTDTQYF. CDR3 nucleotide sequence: TGTGCCAGCAGCTTAACAGGGAGAACAGATACGCAGTATTTT. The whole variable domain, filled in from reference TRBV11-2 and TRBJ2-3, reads EAGVAQSPRYKIIEKRQSVAFWCNPISGHATLYWYQQILGQGPKLLIQFQNNGVVDDSQLPKDRFSAERLKGVDSTLKIQPAKLEDSAVYLCASSLTGRTDTQYFGPGTRLTVL.